Sequencing of this T cell receptor (beta chain) was carried out in a study of shared clonotypes between healthy human individuals. Study at large: The study used three CD4 naive, three CD4 memory, two CD8 naive and one CD8 memory plate per donor. Whole-study findings and limits: Expectations were that clonotype sharing among donors would be affected by sequencing depth. Several donors held approximately 4.5% of naive CD4 clonotypes in common.

With respect to this clone: Its antigen is undetermined.

Here immunoSEQ multiplex PCR was the method, and the copy in TCRdb shows in-frame clones only, minus some. The repertoire includes approximately 1.1 million clones, more than 75% of them detected once, and 0.5% to 0.6% sits in the top ten. This sequence originates from a man aged 18 to 35 in good health. Some clones in this sample may be carry-over from other donors' samples. The sequenced sample was memory CD4+ T cells from PBMCs. Specified subset: CD45RA-negative fraction.

CDR3 protein: CASTRTGTSNYEQYF. DNA for the CDR3: TGTGCCAGCACCCGCACCGGGACTAGCAACTACGAGCAGTACTTC. The J gene is TRBJ2-7, the V gene TRBV5-4, with 9 positions matching TRBD2. J was trimmed by 3 bases and V by 6 bases; bases with no gene match: 10. The length of the CDR3 is 15 residues. CDR1 is SGHNT, CDR2 YYREEE, per germline (reference sequence).